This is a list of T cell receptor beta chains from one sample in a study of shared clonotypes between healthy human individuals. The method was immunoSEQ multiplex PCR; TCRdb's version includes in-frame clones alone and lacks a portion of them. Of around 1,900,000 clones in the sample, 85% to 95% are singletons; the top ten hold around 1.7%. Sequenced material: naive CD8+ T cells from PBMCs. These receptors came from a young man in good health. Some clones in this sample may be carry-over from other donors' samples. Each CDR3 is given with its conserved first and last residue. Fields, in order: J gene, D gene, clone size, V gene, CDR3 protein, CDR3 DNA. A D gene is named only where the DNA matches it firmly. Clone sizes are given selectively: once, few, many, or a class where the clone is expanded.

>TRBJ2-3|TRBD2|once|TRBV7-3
CASSSGLAGGDPTDTQYF
TGTGCCAGCAGCTCCGGACTAGCGGGAGGGGATCCCACAGATACGCAGTATTTT
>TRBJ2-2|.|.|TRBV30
CAWHSSSGYNTGELFF
TGTGCCTGGCATAGTAGTAGCGGATACAACACCGGGGAGCTGTTTTTT
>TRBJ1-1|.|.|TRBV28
CASSLLQGRVEAFF
TGTGCCAGCAGTTTACTTCAGGGGCGGGTTGAAGCTTTCTTT
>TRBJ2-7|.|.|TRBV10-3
CAITGTPEVEQYF
TGTGCCATCACCGGGACTCCCGAGGTTGAGCAGTACTTC
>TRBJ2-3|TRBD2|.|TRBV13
CASSLPGLAGGGTDTQYF
TGTGCCAGCAGCTTACCCGGACTAGCGGGAGGTGGCACAGATACGCAGTATTTT
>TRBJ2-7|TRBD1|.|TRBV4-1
CASSPEPGQGYEQYF
TGCGCCAGCAGCCCAGAACCGGGACAGGGGTACGAGCAGTACTTC
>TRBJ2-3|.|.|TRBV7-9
CASSSWTSTDTQYF
TGTGCCAGCAGCTCCTGGACAAGCACAGATACGCAGTATTTT
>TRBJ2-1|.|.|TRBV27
CASSFAEEGANEQFF
TGTGCCAGCAGTTTTGCAGAGGAGGGGGCCAATGAGCAGTTCTTC
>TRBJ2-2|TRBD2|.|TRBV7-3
CASSLMAGGGTGELFF
TGTGCCAGCAGCTTAATGGCGGGAGGAGGAACCGGGGAGCTGTTTTTT
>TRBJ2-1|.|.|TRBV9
CASSVGGTSYNEQFF
TGTGCCAGCAGCGTAGGCGGGACTTCCTACAATGAGCAGTTCTTC
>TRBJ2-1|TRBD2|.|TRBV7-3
CASSSYAPGLLYNEQFF
TGTGCCAGCAGCTCATATGCCCCGGGACTACTCTACAATGAGCAGTTCTTC
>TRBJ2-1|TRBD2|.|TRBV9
CASSGPTWTSGQSYNEQFF
TGTGCCAGCAGTGGCCCGACCTGGACTAGCGGGCAATCCTACAATGAGCAGTTCTTC
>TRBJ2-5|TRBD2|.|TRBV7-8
CASSPSAGGQETQYF
TGTGCCAGCAGCCCTTCAGCGGGAGGGCAAGAGACCCAGTACTTC
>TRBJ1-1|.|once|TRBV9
CASSAYHYPGLMNTEAFF
TGTGCCAGCAGCGCATACCACTACCCCGGGTTAATGAACACTGAAGCTTTCTTT
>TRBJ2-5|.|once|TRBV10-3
CAISEGGQETQYF
TGTGCCATCAGTGAAGGGGGCCAAGAGACCCAGTACTTC
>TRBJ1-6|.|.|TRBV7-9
CASSTRDGYNSPLHF
TGTGCCAGCAGCACAAGGGACGGATATAATTCACCCCTCCACTTT
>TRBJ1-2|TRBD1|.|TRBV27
CASGNYRGDDGYTF
TGTGCCAGCGGCAATTACAGGGGAGATGATGGCTACACCTTC
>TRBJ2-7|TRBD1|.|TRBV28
CASSFPGQGYEQYF
TGTGCCAGCAGTTTTCCCGGACAGGGCTACGAGCAGTACTTC
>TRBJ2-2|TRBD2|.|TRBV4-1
CASSQDRASGRAGELFF
TGCGCCAGCAGCCAAGATCGCGCTAGCGGGAGGGCCGGGGAGCTGTTTTTT
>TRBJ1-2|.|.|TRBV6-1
CASSEVAHAGGYTF
TGTGCCAGCAGTGAAGTAGCTCACGCTGGGGGCTACACCTTC
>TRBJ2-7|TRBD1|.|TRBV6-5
CASSSRGNHEQYF
TGTGCCAGCAGTTCCAGGGGGAACCACGAGCAGTACTTC
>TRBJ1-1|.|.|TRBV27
CASSLLPTGANTEAFF
TGTGCCAGCAGTTTGTTGCCGACAGGAGCGAACACTGAAGCTTTCTTT
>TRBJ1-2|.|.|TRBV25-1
CASKKGYGYTF
TGTGCCAGCAAAAAGGGCTATGGCTACACCTTC
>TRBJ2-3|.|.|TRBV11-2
CASSSLRAVADTQYF
TGTGCCAGCAGCTCCCTCCGGGCGGTGGCAGATACGCAGTATTTT
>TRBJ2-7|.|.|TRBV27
CASGVDVSYEQYF
TGTGCCAGCGGGGTGGACGTCTCCTACGAGCAGTACTTC
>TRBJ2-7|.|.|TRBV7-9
CASSLGPGDEQYF
TGTGCCAGCAGCTTAGGTCCAGGGGACGAGCAGTACTTC
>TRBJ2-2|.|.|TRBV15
CATENLNTGELFF
TGTGCCACCGAAAACCTCAACACCGGGGAGCTGTTTTTT
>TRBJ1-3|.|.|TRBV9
CASSVEGVTSGNTIYF
TGTGCCAGCAGCGTAGAGGGCGTTACCTCTGGAAACACCATATATTTT
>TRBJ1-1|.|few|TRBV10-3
CAISESFSTAEAFF
TGTGCCATCAGTGAGTCTTTTTCCACCGCTGAAGCTTTCTTT
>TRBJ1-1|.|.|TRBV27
CASSWGGRTEAFF
TGTGCCAGCAGTTGGGGGGGGAGAACTGAAGCTTTCTTT
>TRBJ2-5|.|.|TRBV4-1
CASSPGTAPETQYF
TGCGCCAGCAGCCCGGGAACAGCACCAGAGACCCAGTACTTC
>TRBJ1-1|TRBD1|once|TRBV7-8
CASSLGQGAFSAFF
TGTGCCAGCAGCCTCGGACAGGGGGCATTTTCAGCTTTCTTT
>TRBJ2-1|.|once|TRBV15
CATSRDLYKYNEQFF
TGTGCCACCAGCAGAGATTTGTACAAGTACAATGAGCAGTTCTTC
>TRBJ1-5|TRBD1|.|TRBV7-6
CASSQGGSNQPQHF
TGTGCCAGCAGTCAAGGGGGCAGCAATCAGCCCCAGCATTTT
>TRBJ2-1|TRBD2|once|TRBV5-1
CASQLGTRGHEQFF
TGCGCCAGCCAGCTCGGGACTAGGGGACATGAGCAGTTCTTC
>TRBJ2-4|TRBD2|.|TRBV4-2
CASSRAESGATKNIQYF
TGTGCCAGCAGCCGAGCAGAAAGCGGGGCCACCAAAAACATTCAGTACTTC
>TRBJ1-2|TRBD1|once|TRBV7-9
CASSLPGQGNYGYTF
TGTGCCAGCAGCTTACCGGGACAGGGCAACTATGGCTACACCTTC
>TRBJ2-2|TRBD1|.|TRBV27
CASSTRDRGYTGELFF
TGTGCCAGCAGTACAAGGGACAGGGGCTACACCGGGGAGCTGTTTTTT
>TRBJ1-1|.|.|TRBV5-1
CASSFQGLNTEAFF
TGCGCCAGCAGCTTCCAAGGACTTAACACTGAAGCTTTCTTT
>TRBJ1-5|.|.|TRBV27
CASSLWWGGNQPQHF
TGTGCCAGCAGTTTATGGTGGGGAGGCAATCAGCCCCAGCATTTT
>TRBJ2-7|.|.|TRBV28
CASSAEDTPYEQYF
TGTGCCAGCAGCGCAGAGGACACCCCCTACGAGCAGTACTTC
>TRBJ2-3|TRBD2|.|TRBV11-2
CASSPRPGLAGDWDTQYF
TGTGCCAGCAGCCCCCGACCGGGACTAGCGGGAGATTGGGATACGCAGTATTTT
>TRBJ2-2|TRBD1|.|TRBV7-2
CASSSHLGQVTGELFF
TGTGCCAGCAGCTCCCATCTTGGACAGGTCACCGGGGAGCTGTTTTTT
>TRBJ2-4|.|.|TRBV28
CASMIKGSKNIQYF
TGTGCCAGCATGATCAAGGGGTCCAAAAACATTCAGTACTTC
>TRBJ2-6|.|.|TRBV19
CASSINTARLYSGANVLTF
TGTGCCAGTAGTATCAACACAGCGAGGCTATACTCTGGGGCCAACGTCCTGACTTTC
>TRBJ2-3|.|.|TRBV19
CASSMARSWADTQYF
TGTGCCAGTAGCATGGCCAGAAGTTGGGCAGATACGCAGTATTTT
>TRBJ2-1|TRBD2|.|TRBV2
CATKDRTSRNNEQFF
TGTGCCACCAAGGATAGGACTAGTCGGAACAATGAGCAGTTCTTC
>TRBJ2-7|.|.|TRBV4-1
CASSQESGGSYEQYF
TGCGCCAGCAGCCAAGAATCCGGGGGCTCCTACGAGCAGTACTTC
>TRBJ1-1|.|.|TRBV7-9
CASSLGWTVNTEAFF
TGTGCCAGCAGCTTAGGGTGGACAGTTAACACTGAAGCTTTCTTT
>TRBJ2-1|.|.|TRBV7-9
CASSSQAGDNEQFF
TGTGCCAGCAGCTCCCAGGCAGGGGACAATGAGCAGTTCTTC
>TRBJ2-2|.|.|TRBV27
CASRGVRATGELFF
TGTGCCAGCAGGGGGGTTCGGGCCACCGGGGAGCTGTTTTTT
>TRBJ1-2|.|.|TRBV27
CASSLSGNYGYTF
TGTGCCAGCAGTTTATCAGGAAACTATGGCTACACCTTC